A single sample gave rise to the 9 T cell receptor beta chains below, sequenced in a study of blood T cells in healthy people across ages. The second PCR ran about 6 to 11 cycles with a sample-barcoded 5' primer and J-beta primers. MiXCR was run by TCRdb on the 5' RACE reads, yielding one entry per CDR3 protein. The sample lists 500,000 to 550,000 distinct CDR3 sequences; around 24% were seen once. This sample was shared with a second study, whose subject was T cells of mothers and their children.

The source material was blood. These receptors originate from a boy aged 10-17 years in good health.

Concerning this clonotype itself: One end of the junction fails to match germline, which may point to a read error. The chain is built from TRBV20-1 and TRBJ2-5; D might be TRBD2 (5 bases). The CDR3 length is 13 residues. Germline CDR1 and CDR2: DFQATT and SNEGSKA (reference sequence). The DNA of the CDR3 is TGCAGTGCTAGTCATTCTCTAGTTGATGAGCGGTTCTTC. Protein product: CSASHSLVDERFF.

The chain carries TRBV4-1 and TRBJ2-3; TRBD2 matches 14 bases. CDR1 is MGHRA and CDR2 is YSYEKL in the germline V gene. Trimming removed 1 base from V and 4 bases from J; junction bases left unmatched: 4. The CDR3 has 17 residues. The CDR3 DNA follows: TGCGCCAGCAGCCAAGGGGGACTAGCGGGGGAGCCAGATACGCAGTATTTT. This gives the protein CASSQGGLAGEPDTQYF.

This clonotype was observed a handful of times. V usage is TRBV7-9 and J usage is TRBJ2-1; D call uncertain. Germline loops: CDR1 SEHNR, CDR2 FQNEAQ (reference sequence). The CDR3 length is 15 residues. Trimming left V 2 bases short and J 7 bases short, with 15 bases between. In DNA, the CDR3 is TGTGCCAGCAGCTTACCTAGGCGGTTAGGGAATGAGCAGTTCTTC. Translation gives CASSLPRRLGNEQFF.

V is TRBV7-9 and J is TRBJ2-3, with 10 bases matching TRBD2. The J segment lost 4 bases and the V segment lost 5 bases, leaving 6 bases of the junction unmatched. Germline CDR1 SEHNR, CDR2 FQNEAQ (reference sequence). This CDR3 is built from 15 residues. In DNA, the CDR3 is TGTGCCAGCAGCGATCTAGCGGGGGACTCAGATACGCAGTATTTT. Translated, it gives CASSDLAGDSDTQYF.

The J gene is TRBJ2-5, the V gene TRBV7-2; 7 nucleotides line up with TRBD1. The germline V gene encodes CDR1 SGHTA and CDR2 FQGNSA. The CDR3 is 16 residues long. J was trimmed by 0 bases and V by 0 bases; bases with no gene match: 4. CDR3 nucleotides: TGTGCCAGCAGCTTAGCGGGACAGCGTAACCAAGAGACCCAGTACTTC. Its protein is CASSLAGQRNQETQYF. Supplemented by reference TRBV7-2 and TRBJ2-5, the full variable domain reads GAGVSQSPSNKVTEKGKDVELRCDPISGHTALYWYRQSLGQGLEFLIYFQGNSAPDKSGLPSDRFSAERTGGSVSTLTIQRTQQEDSAVYLCASSLAGQRNQETQYFGPGTRLLVL.

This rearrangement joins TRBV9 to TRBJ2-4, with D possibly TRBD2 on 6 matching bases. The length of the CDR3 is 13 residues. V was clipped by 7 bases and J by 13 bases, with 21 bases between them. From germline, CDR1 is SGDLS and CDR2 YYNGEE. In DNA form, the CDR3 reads TGTGCCAGCGGTCAGGGCATTAGCGGCATGCAGTACTTC. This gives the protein CASGQGISGMQYF.

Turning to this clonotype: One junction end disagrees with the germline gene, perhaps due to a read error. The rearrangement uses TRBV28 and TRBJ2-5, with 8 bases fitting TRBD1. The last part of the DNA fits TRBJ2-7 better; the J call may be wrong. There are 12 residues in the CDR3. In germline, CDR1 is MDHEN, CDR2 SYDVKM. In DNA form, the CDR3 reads TGTGTCAGCAGGATGACAGGGGTCGAGCAGTACTTC. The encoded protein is CVSRMTGVEQYF.

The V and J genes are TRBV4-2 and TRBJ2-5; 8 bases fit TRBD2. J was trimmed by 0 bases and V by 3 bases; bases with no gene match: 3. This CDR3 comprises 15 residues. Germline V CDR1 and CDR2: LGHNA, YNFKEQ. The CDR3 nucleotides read TGTGCCAGCAGCCATCATAGCGGGGACCAAGAGACCCAGTACTTC. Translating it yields CASSHHSGDQETQYF.

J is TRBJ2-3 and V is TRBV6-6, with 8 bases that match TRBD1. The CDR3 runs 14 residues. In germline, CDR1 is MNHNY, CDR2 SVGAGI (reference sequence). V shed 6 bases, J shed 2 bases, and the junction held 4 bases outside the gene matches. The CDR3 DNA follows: TGTGCCAGCAGCGGCAGGGGGCTCACAGATACGCAGTATTTT. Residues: CASSGRGLTDTQYF.